This T cell receptor (beta chain) was sequenced during a study of blood T cell repertoires in COVID-19. Data came from immunoSEQ multiplex PCR; TCRdb stores just in-frame clones and leaves some out. Among 200,000 to 250,000 clones, over 80% were seen once, and the ten largest hold just over 0.85%. CDR3 size: 15 residues. CDR1 and CDR2 (germline): MDHEN, SYDVKM. V shed 7 bases and J 8 bases; nucleotides not matched to a gene: 8. The sequenced sample was PBMCs or T cells enriched from blood (not recorded which). The receptor was isolated from a man aged 50-60 years who had been exposed to COVID-19. The V and J genes are TRBV28 and TRBJ2-1; the match to TRBD2 covers 13 bases. The CDR3 bases are TGTGCCAGCACCCAACTAGCGGGGGGGCAGCATGAGCAGTTCTTC. Translating gives CASTQLAGGQHEQFF.